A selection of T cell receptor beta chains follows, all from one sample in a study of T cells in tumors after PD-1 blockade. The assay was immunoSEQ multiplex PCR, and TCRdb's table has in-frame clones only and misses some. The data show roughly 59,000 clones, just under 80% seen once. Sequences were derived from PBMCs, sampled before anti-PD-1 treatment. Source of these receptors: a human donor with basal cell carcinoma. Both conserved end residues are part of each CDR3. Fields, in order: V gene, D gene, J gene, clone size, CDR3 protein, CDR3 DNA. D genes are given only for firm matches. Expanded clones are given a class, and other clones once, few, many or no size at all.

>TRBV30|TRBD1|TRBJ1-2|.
CAWRDRGPSGIGYTF
TGTGCCTGGAGGGACAGGGGGCCAAGCGGTATTGGCTACACCTTC
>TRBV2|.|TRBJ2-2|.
CASSRSSGVGTGELFF
TGTGCCAGCAGTAGGTCATCGGGAGTCGGGACCGGGGAGCTGTTTTTT
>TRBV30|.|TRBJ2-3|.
CAWTSGGNLKDTQYF
TGTGCCTGGACCAGCGGAGGGAACCTTAAAGATACGCAGTATTTT
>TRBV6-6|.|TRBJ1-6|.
CASSWVQGRKTSYNSPLHF
TGTGCCAGCAGCTGGGTACAGGGAAGAAAGACCTCCTATAATTCACCCCTCCACTTT
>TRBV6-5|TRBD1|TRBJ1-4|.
CASSPDRGYNEKLFF
TGTGCCAGCAGCCCGGACAGGGGATACAACGAAAAACTGTTTTTT
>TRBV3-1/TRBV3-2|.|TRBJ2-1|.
CASSPGRGGDRNEQFF
TGTGCCAGCAGCCCGGGTCGAGGGGGGGATAGAAATGAGCAGTTCTTC
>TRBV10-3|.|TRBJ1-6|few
CAISEGQNNSPLHF
TGTGCCATCAGTGAGGGACAGAATAATTCACCCCTCCACTTT
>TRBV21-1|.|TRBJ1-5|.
CASSNDIRTDREGNQPQHF
TGTGCCAGCAGCAACGACATCCGGACAGACCGGGAGGGCAATCAGCCCCAGCATTTT
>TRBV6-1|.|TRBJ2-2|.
CASSEGMGAGELFF
TGTGCCAGCAGTGAAGGTATGGGAGCCGGGGAGCTGTTTTTT
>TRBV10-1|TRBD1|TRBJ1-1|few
CASSPGQGTEAFF
TGCGCCAGCAGTCCGGGACAGGGCACTGAAGCTTTCTTT
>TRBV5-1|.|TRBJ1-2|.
CASSSGLRVDYGYTF
TGCGCCAGCAGCTCGGGACTCCGGGTGGACTATGGCTACACCTTC
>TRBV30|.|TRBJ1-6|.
CAWSSTGLLSPLHF
TGTGCCTGGAGTTCCACAGGGCTCTTATCACCCCTCCACTTT
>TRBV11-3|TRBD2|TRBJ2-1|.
CASKTGRLAGGPNNEQFF
TGTGCCAGCAAAACAGGGAGACTAGCGGGGGGGCCGAACAATGAGCAGTTCTTC
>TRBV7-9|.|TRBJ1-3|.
CASSPTAAGNTIYF
TGTGCCAGCAGCCCGACTGCAGCTGGAAACACCATATATTTT
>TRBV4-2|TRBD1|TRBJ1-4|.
CASSQGDSGEKLFF
TGTGCCAGCAGCCAAGGGGACAGTGGTGAAAAACTGTTTTTT
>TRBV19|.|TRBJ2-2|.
CATPSKENTGELFF
TGTGCCACCCCGAGCAAGGAGAACACCGGGGAGCTGTTTTTT
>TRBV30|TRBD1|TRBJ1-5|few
CAWSVHGTAGNQPQHF
TGTGCCTGGAGTGTACACGGGACAGCGGGCAATCAGCCCCAGCATTTT
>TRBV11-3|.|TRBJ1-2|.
CASSIGEATYGYTF
TGTGCCAGCAGCATAGGAGAGGCAACCTATGGCTACACCTTC
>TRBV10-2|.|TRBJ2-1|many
CASSQGGVNEQFF
TGCGCCAGCAGTCAGGGGGGCGTGAATGAGCAGTTCTTC
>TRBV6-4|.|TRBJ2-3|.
CASSDSADSTDTQYF
TGTGCCAGCAGTGACTCGGCGGACAGCACAGATACGCAGTATTTT
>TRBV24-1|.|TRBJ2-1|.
CATSDPIVDEQFF
TGTGCCACCAGTGACCCCATAGTCGATGAGCAGTTCTTC
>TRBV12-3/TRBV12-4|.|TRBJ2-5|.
CASSFPEQETQYF
TGTGCCAGCAGTTTCCCGGAACAAGAGACCCAGTACTTC
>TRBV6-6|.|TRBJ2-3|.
CASSYAEGANTQYF
TGTGCCAGCAGTTACGCAGAAGGAGCAAATACGCAGTATTTT
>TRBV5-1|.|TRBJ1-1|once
CASSPGGGGNTEAFF
TGCGCCAGCAGCCCCGGCGGGGGGGGGAACACTGAAGCTTTCTTT
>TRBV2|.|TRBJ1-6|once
CASSGGVMSNSPLHF
TGTGCCAGCAGTGGGGGGGTCATGAGTAATTCACCCCTCCACTTT
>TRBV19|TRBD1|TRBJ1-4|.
CASRRQGAWGEKLFF
TGTGCCAGTCGACGACAGGGGGCTTGGGGTGAAAAACTGTTTTTT
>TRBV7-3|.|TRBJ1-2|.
CASSPQSRKGYTF
TGTGCCAGCAGCCCCCAAAGTCGCAAAGGCTACACCTTC
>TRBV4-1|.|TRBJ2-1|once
CASSQGLGGSYYNEQFF
TGCGCCAGCAGCCAAGGGCTGGGGGGATCGTATTACAATGAGCAGTTCTTC
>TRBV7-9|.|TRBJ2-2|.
CASSFGAQGITGELFF
TGTGCCAGCAGCTTTGGGGCACAGGGTATCACCGGGGAGCTGTTTTTT
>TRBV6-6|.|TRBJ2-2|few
CASKMSRGTGELFF
TGTGCCAGCAAGATGTCTAGGGGGACCGGGGAGCTGTTTTTT
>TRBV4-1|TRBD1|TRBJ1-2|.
CASSQPDRVGYTF
TGCGCCAGCAGCCAACCCGACAGGGTCGGCTACACCTTC
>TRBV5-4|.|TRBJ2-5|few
CASSFNPQETQYF
TGTGCCAGCAGCTTCAACCCACAAGAGACCCAGTACTTC
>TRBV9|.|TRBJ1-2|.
CASSGGRRYGYTF
TGTGCCAGCAGCGGTGGACGGCGCTATGGCTACACCTTC
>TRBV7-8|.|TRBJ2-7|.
CASSLAEPYEQYF
TGTGCCAGCAGCTTAGCCGAACCGTACGAGCAGTACTTC
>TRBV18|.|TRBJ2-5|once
CASSPKEETQYF
TGTGCCAGCTCACCAAAGGAAGAGACCCAGTACTTC
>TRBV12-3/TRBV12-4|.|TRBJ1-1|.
CASSLQGNTEAFF
TGTGCCAGCAGTCTTCAGGGGAACACTGAAGCTTTCTTT
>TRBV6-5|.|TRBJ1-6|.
CASNSNGNSPLHF
TGTGCCAGTAACTCGAACGGGAATTCACCCCTCCACTTT
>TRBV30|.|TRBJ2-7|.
CACSAGTYEQYF
TGTGCCTGTTCCGCGGGAACCTACGAGCAGTACTTC
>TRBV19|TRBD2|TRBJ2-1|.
CASSPGGLAAYNEQFF
TGTGCCAGTAGCCCCGGGGGACTAGCGGCTTACAATGAGCAGTTCTTC
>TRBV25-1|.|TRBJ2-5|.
CASSESQGLSGQETQYF
TGTGCCAGCAGTGAATCCCAAGGACTCTCGGGACAAGAGACCCAGTACTTC
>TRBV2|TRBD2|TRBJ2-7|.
CASLSLTRERGRYEQYF
TGTGCCAGCCTCAGTTTAACCCGTGAGCGGGGAAGGTACGAGCAGTACTTC
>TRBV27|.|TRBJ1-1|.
CASKGVGTEAFF
TGTGCCAGCAAAGGAGTGGGCACTGAAGCTTTCTTT
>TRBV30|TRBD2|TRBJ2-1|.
CACLAGGRNEQFF
TGTGCCTGTTTAGCGGGGGGGCGGAATGAGCAGTTCTTC
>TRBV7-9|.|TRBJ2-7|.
CASSLGQIYEQYF
TGTGCCAGCAGCTTAGGACAGATATACGAGCAGTACTTC
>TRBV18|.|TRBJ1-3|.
CASSPLDVAYGNTIYF
TGTGCCAGCTCACCACTTGACGTAGCGTATGGAAACACCATATATTTT
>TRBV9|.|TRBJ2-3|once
CASSVADTQYF
TGTGCCAGCAGCGTAGCGGATACGCAGTATTTT
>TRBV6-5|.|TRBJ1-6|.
CASAQGNLRSPLHF
TGTGCCAGCGCGCAGGGAAATTTGAGATCACCCCTCCACTTT
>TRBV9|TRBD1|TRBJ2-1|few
CASSAPQGAGYNEQFF
TGTGCCAGCAGCGCCCCACAGGGGGCGGGCTACAATGAGCAGTTCTTC
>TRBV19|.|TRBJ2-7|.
CASTEGYEQYF
TGTGCCAGTACTGAGGGATACGAGCAGTACTTC
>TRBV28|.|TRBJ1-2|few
CASSLVTGHYGYTF
TGTGCCAGCAGTTTAGTTACTGGGCACTATGGCTACACCTTC
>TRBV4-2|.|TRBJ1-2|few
CASSRLSGTLGGYTF
TGTGCCAGCAGCCGCCTTTCGGGCACCCTGGGGGGCTACACCTTC
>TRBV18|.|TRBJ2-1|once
CASTDTLGVEQFF
TGTGCCAGCACGGACACCCTAGGAGTTGAACAGTTCTTC